Listed below are T cell receptor beta chains from one sample, sequenced in a study of technical replicates of blood from a handful of donors. Libraries were prepared by immunoSEQ multiplex PCR; TCRdb keeps only in-frame clonotypes and omits some of them. Of 55,000 to 80,000 clones in the sample, roughly 98% are singletons; the top ten hold roughly 0.17%. The specimen was T cells isolated from PBMCs. The receptors stem from a human donor in good health. The CDR3 runs from the conserved cysteine through the conserved F or W. The D gene is left open where the match is weak. Clone size is shown for a subset of rows, as once, few, many or a class of expanded clone.

v_gene	abundance	d_gene	j_gene	CDR3nt	CDR3aa
TRBV6-5	NA	NA	TRBJ2-1	TGTGCCAGCAGAAGTAGCTCTACCTACAATGAGCAGTTCTTC	CASRSSSTYNEQFF
TRBV6-6	NA	NA	TRBJ2-1	TGTGCCAGCAGTCAGGGGAGCTCCTACAATGAGCAGTTCTTC	CASSQGSSYNEQFF
TRBV6-5	NA	NA	TRBJ2-7	TGTGCCAGCAGTTACGCCGGGGAGACCTACGAGCAGTACTTC	CASSYAGETYEQYF
TRBV5-1	once	NA	TRBJ2-7	TGCGCCAGCAGCTATGTATCAGGGTCCTACGAGCAGTACTTC	CASSYVSGSYEQYF
TRBV4-1	NA	NA	TRBJ2-7	TGCGCCAGCAGCCAACAGACTAACTACTACGAGCAGTACTTC	CASSQQTNYYEQYF
TRBV9	once	TRBD2	TRBJ2-2	TGTGCCAGCAGCGTAGGAGCGGGGGTTACCGGGGAGCTGTTTTTT	CASSVGAGVTGELFF
TRBV9	NA	NA	TRBJ2-5	TGTGCCAGCAGCCTACGGGACACTAAAGAGACCCAGTACTTC	CASSLRDTKETQYF
TRBV7-8	NA	NA	TRBJ1-1	TGTGCCAGCAGCTTATTCGTCAGGGACACTGAAGCTTTCTTT	CASSLFVRDTEAFF
TRBV5-1	NA	TRBD1	TRBJ2-7	TGCGCCAGCAGCTTGAACCAGGGGGTGAACGAGCAGTACTTC	CASSLNQGVNEQYF
TRBV7-2	NA	NA	TRBJ1-1	TGTGCCAGCAGCTTAGAGGGACACAGGAACACTGAAGCTTTCTTT	CASSLEGHRNTEAFF
TRBV4-2	once	TRBD2	TRBJ2-7	TGTGCCAGCAGCCAAGACCTCGGGACTAGGGCCTACGAGCAGTACTTC	CASSQDLGTRAYEQYF
TRBV29-1	NA	TRBD2	TRBJ2-1	TGCAGCGTTGATCTCCGTTCTAGCGGGGGAAATCAGTTCTTC	CSVDLRSSGGNQFF
TRBV5-4	NA	NA	TRBJ2-7	TGTGCCAGCAGCTTGGGAAGCGCCTCCTACGAGCAGTACTTC	CASSLGSASYEQYF
TRBV6-5	NA	NA	TRBJ1-1	TGTGCCAGCAGTTACTCCGGCACGGGGACTGAAGCTTTCTTT	CASSYSGTGTEAFF
TRBV5-1	NA	TRBD1	TRBJ2-3	TGCGCCAGCAGCTTAGGGACAGGGGGCGCCTTTAGCACAGATACGCAGTATTTT	CASSLGTGGAFSTDTQYF
TRBV5-8	NA	NA	TRBJ1-5	TGTGCCAGCAGCTGGCGGACAGACAATCAGCCCCAGCATTTT	CASSWRTDNQPQHF
TRBV27	NA	TRBD1	TRBJ1-2	TGTGCCAGCAGTGTGGCCGGGACAGCTGACTTCTATGGCTACACCTTC	CASSVAGTADFYGYTF